This T cell receptor (beta chain) was recorded in a study of T cell repertoires in cytomegalovirus infection. Study background: Indications of both CMV infection and matching HLA type were provided by public TCR beta signatures. Study results and caveats: Using cumulative public TCR beta family frequency, the authors identified those who carried CMV together with the relevant HLA. Dominant in the ex vivo response were TCR beta clonotypes restricted by HLA-C and specific for CMV.

From the reads, TCRdb called clonotypes with MiXCR, one entry per CDR3 protein. The sample holds tens of thousands of distinct CDR3 sequences, around 18% seen once. The CDR3 covers 17 residues. V lost 2 bases and J lost 8, with 22 bases in between. Germline CDR1 is MNHNS and CDR2 is SASEGT. This clonotype was counted at least ten times. Its matching antigen is unknown. The sample was CD8+ T cells from cultured PBMCs, taken from culture after CMV antigen stimulation. The sequence came from a human donor in good health (CMV status not recorded). Some clones in this sample may be carry-over from other donors' samples. V and J are TRBV6-1 and TRBJ2-1, with D tentatively TRBD1 or TRBD2 (5 bases each). CDR3 sequence reads: CASSESPVGRAEDEQFF. CDR3 coding DNA: TGTGCCAGCAGTGAATCTCCAGTGGGGCGGGCGGAAGATGAGCAGTTCTTC.